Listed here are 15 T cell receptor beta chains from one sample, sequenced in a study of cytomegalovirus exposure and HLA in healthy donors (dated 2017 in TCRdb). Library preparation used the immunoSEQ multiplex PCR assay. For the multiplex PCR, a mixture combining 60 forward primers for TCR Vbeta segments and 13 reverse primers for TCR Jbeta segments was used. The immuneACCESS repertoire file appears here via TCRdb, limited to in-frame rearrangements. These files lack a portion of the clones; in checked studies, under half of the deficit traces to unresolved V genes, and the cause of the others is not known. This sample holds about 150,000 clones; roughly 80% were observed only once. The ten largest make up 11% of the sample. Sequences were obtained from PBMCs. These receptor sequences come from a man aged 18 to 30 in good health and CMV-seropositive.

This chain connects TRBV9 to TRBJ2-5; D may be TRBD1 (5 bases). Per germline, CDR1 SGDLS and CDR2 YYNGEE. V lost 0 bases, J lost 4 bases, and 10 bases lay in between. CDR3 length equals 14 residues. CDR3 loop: CASSVDAGLETQYF. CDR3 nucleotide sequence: TGTGCCAGCAGCGTAGACGCAGGGTTAGAGACCCAGTACTTC. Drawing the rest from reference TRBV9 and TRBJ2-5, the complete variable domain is DSGVTQTPKHLITATGQRVTLRCSPRSGDLSVYWYQQSLDQGLQFLIQYYNGEERAKGNILERFSAQQFPDLHSELNLSSLELGDSALYFCASSVDAGLETQYFGPGTRLLVL.

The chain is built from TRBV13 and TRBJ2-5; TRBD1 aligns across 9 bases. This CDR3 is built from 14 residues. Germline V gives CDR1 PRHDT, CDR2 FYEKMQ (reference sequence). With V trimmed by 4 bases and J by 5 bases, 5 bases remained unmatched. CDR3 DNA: TGTGCCAGCAGCTCGACAGGGGGTACGGAGACCCAGTACTTC. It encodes CASSSTGGTETQYF.

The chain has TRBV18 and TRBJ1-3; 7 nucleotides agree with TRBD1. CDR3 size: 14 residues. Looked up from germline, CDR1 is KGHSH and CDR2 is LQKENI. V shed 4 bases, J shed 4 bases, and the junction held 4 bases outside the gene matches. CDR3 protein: CASSRQGDGNTIYF. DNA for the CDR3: TGTGCCAGCTCACGACAGGGAGACGGAAACACCATATATTTT.

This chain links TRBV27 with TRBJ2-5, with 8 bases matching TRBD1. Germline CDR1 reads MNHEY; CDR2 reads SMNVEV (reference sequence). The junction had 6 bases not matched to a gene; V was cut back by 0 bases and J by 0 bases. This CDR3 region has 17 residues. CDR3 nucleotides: TGTGCCAGCAGTTTATCGAAATACAGGGGGAACCAAGAGACCCAGTACTTC. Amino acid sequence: CASSLSKYRGNQETQYF.

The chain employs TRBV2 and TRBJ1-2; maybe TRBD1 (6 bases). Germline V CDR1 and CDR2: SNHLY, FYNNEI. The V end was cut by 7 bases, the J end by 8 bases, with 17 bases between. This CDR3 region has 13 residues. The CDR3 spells CASKKDGGGGYTF. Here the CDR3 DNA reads TGTGCCAGCAAAAAAGACGGCGGGGGCGGCTACACCTTC.

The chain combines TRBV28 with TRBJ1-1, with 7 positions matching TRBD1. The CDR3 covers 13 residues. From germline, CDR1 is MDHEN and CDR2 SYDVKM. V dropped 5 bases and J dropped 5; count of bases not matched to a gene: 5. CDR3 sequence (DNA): TGTGCCAGCAGTACAGGGGTTGGGACTGAAGCTTTCTTT. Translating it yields CASSTGVGTEAFF.

DNA for the CDR3: TGTGCCAGCAGCTTAGACGAGGTATCCAAAAACATTCAGTACTTC. This translates into CASSLDEVSKNIQYF. This chain uses TRBV28 with TRBJ2-4; D unresolved. The CDR3 loop spans 15 amino acids. Trimming left V 6 bases short and J 2 bases short, with 14 bases between. Germline CDR1 is MDHEN and CDR2 is SYDVKM.

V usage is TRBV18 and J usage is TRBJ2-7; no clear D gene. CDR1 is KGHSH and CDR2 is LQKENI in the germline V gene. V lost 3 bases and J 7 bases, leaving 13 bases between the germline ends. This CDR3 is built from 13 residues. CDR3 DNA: TGTGCCAGCTCACCGCTCCAGTCATATGAGCAGTACTTC. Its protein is CASSPLQSYEQYF.

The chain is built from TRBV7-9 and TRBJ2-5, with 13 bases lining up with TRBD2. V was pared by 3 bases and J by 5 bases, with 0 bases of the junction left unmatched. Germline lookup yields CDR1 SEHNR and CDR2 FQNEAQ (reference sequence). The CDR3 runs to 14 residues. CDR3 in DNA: TGTGCCAGCAGCTTGACTAGCGGGAGGGAGACCCAGTACTTC. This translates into CASSLTSGRETQYF.

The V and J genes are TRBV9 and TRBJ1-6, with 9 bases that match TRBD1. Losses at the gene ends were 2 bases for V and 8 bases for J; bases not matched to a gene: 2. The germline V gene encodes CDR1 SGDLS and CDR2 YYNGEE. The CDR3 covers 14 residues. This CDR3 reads CASSVRTGDSPLHF. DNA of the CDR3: TGTGCCAGCAGCGTTCGGACAGGGGATTCACCCCTCCACTTT.

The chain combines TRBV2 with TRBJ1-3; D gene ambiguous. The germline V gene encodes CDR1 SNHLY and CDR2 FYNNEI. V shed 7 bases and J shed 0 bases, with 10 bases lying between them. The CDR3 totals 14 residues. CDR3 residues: CASKLDYSGNTIYF. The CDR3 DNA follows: TGTGCCAGCAAATTGGACTACTCTGGAAACACCATATATTTT.

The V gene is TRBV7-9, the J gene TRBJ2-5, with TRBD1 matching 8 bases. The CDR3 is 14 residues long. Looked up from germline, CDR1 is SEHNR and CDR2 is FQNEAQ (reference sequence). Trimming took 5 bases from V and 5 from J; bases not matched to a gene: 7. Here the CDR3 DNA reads TGTGCCAGCAGCATCGGACAGGGCGGGGAGACCCAGTACTTC. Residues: CASSIGQGGETQYF.

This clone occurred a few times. The CDR3 nucleotides read TGTGCCAGCAGCCCAACAATCAGCGGGAGTGGCACAGATACGCAGTATTTT. This sequence encodes CASSPTISGSGTDTQYF. V is TRBV9 and J is TRBJ2-3, with TRBD2 matching over 8 bases. J gave up 1 base and V 4 bases, and 11 bases lay outside the gene matches. The CDR3 has 17 residues. Germline V gives CDR1 SGDLS, CDR2 YYNGEE. Based on the CDR3 plus reference TRBV9 and TRBJ2-3, the full variable domain is DSGVTQTPKHLITATGQRVTLRCSPRSGDLSVYWYQQSLDQGLQFLIQYYNGEERAKGNILERFSAQQFPDLHSELNLSSLELGDSALYFCASSPTISGSGTDTQYFGPGTRLTVL.

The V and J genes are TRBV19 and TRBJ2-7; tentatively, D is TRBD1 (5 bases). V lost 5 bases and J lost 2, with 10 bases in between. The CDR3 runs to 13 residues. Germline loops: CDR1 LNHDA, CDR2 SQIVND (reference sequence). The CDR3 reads CASSHDSPYEQYF. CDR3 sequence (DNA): TGTGCCAGTAGTCACGACAGCCCCTACGAGCAGTACTTC.

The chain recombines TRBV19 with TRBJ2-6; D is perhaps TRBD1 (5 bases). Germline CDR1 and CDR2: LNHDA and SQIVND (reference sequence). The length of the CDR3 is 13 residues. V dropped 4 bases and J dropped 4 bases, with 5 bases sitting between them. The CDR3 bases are TGTGCCAGTAGTACAGGGGGGGCCAACGTCCTGACTTTC. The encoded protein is CASSTGGANVLTF.